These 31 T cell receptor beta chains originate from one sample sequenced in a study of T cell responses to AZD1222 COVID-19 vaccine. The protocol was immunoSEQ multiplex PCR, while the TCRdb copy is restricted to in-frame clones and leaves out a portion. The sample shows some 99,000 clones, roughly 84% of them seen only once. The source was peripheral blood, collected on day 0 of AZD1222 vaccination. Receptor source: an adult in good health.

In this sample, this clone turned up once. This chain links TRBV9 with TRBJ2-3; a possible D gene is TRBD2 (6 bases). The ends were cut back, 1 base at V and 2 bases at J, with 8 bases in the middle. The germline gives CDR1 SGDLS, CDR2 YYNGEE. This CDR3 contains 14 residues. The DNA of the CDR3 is TGTGCCAGCAGCGTACGGGACTCCACAGATACGCAGTATTTT. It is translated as CASSVRDSTDTQYF.

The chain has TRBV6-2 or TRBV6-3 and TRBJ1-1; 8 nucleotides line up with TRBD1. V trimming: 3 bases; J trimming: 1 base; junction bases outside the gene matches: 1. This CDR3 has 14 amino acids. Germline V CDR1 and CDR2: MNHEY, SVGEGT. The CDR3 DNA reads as TGTGCCAGCAGTTATGGACAGGGGAACACTGAAGCTTTCTTT. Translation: CASSYGQGNTEAFF.

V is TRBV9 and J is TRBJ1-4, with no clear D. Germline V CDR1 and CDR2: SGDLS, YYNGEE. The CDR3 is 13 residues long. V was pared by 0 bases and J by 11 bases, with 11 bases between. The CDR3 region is CASSVGQHTKLFF. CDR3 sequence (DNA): TGTGCCAGCAGCGTAGGGCAGCATACGAAACTGTTTTTT. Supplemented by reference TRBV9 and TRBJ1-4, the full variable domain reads DSGVTQTPKHLITATGQRVTLRCSPRSGDLSVYWYQQSLDQGLQFLIQYYNGEERAKGNILERFSAQQFPDLHSELNLSSLELGDSALYFCASSVGQHTKLFFGSGTQLSVL.

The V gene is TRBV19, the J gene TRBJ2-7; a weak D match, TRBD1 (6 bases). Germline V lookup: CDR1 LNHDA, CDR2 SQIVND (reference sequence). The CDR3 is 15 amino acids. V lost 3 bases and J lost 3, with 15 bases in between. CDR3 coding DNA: TGTGCCAGTAGTATCGGACAGAGAGAGTTCTACGAGCAGTACTTC. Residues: CASSIGQREFYEQYF.

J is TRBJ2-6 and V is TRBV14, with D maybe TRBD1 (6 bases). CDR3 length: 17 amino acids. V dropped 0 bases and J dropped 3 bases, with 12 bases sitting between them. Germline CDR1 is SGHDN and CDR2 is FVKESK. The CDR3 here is CASSQDNRDGGANVLTF. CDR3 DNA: TGTGCCAGCAGCCAAGATAACAGGGACGGTGGGGCCAACGTCCTGACTTTC.

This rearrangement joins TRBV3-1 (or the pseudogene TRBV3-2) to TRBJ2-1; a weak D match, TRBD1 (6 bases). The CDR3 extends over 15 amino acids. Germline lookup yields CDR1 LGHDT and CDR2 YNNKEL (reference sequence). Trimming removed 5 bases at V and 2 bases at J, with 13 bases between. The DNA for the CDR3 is TGTGCCAGCAGCTTGGACAGAGTCACCTACAATGAGCAGTTCTTC. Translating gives CASSLDRVTYNEQFF.

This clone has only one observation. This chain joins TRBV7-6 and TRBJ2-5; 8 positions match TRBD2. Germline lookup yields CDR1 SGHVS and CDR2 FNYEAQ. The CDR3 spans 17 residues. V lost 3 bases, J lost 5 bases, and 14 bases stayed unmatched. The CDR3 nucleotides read TGTGCCAGCAGCTTCCCTGGGGGGTACGGGGGGGCGGAGACCCAGTACTTC. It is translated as CASSFPGGYGGAETQYF.

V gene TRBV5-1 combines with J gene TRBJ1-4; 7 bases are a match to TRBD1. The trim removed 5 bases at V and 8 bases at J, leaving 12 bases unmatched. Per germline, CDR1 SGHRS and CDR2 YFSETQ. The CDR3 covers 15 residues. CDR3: CASSSQGVRGEKLFF. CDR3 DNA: TGCGCCAGCAGTTCTCAGGGGGTCAGGGGGGAAAAACTGTTTTTT.

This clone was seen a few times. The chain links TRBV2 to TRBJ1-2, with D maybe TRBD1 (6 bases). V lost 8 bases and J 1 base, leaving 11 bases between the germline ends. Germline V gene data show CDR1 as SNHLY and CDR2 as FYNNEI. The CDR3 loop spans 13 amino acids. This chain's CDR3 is CASYGGVNYGYTF. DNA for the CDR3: TGTGCCAGCTACGGGGGCGTTAACTATGGCTACACCTTC.

CDR3 region: CASKAGAYNEQFF. The CDR3 coding sequence is TGTGCCAGCAAAGCGGGAGCGTATAATGAGCAGTTCTTC. The rearrangement links TRBV27 to TRBJ2-1, with 8 bases aligning to TRBD2. V gave up 7 bases and J gave up 7 bases; unmatched junction bases: 6. Germline V CDR1 and CDR2: MNHEY, SMNVEV (reference sequence). There are 13 residues in the CDR3.

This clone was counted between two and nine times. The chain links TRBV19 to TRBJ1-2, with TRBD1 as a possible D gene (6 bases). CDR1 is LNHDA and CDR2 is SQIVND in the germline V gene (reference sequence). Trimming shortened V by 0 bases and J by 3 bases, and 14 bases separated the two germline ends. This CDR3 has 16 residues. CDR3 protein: CASSIDLGATDYGYTF. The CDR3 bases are TGTGCCAGTAGTATAGATCTGGGGGCGACAGACTATGGCTACACCTTC.

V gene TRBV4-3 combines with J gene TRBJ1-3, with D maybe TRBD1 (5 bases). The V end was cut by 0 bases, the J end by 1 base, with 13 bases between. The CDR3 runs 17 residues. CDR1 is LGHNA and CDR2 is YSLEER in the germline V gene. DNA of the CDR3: TGCGCCAGCAGCCAAGATCCCATCAGGGTTTCTGGAAACACCATATATTTT. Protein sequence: CASSQDPIRVSGNTIYF.

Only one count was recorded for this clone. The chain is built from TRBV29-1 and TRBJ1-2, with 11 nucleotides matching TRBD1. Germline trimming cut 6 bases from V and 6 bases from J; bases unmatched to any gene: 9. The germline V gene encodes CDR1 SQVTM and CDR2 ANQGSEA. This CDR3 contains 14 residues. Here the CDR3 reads CSVAGTGGRDGYTF. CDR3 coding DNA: TGCAGCGTCGCAGGGACAGGGGGAAGAGATGGCTACACCTTC.

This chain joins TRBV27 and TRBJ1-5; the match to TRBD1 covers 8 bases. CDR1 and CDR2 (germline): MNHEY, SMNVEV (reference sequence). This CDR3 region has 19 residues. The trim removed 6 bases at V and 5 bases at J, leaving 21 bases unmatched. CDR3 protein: CASREGDRGPVIKYQPQHF. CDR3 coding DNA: TGTGCCAGCAGAGAAGGAGACAGGGGTCCGGTAATCAAGTATCAGCCCCAGCATTTT.

The CDR3 region is CASTGQPYQPQHF. The CDR3 coding sequence is TGTGCCAGCACTGGACAGCCTTATCAGCCCCAGCATTTT. The V call is TRBV19, the J call TRBJ1-5; maybe TRBD1 (6 bases). With 9 bases removed from V and 5 bases from J, the gap between germline ends came to 14 bases. CDR1 and CDR2 from the germline V gene are LNHDA and SQIVND (reference sequence). The CDR3 runs 13 residues.

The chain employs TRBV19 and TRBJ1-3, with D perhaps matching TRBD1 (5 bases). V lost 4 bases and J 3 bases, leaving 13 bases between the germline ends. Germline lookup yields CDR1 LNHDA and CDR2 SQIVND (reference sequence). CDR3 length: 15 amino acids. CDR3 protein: CASSRGGMGGNTIYF. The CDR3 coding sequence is TGTGCCAGTAGTAGGGGGGGGATGGGTGGAAACACCATATATTTT.

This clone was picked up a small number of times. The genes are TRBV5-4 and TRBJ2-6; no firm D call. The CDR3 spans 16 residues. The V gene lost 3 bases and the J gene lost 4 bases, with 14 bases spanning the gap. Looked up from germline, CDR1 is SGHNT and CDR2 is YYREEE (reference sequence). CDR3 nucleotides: TGTGCCAGCAGCTCGCCGAGACGCGTCGGGGCCAACGTCCTGACTTTC. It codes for CASSSPRRVGANVLTF.

The CDR3 loop is CASSLLDEQYF. CDR3 in DNA: TGTGCCAGCAGCTTGTTGGACGAGCAGTACTTC. The chain recombines TRBV5-8 with TRBJ2-7; no firm D call. CDR3 length equals 11 residues. Germline V gene data show CDR1 as SGHTS and CDR2 as YDEGEE. Trimming pared 1 base from V and 5 bases from J, leaving 4 bases between.

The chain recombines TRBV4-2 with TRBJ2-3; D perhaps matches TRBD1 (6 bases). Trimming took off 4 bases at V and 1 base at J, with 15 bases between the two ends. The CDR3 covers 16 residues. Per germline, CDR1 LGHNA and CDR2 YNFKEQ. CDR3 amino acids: CASSPQGSGGTDTQYF. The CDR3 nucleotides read TGTGCCAGCAGCCCCCAGGGGAGCGGCGGCACAGATACGCAGTATTTT.

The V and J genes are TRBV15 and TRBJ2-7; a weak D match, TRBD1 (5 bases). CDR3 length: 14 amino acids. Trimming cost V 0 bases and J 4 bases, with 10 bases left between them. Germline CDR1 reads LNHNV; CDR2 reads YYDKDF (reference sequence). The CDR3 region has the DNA TGTGCCACCAGCAGAGACTTAGGGGTTTACGAGCAGTACTTC. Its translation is CATSRDLGVYEQYF.

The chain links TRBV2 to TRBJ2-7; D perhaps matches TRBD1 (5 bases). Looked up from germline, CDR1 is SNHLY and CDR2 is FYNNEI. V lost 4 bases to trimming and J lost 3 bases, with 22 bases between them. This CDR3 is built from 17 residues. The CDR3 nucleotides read TGTGCCAGCAGTGGGCAGGGTTGGGAAAGGAGAAGCTACGAGCAGTACTTC. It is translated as CASSGQGWERRSYEQYF.

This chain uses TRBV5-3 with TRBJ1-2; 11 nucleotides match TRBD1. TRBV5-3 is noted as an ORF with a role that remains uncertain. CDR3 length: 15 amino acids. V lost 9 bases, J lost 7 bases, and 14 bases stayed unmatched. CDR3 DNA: TGTGCCACGAAACCCCTTGGACAGGGGGCATCTGGCTACACCTTC. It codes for CATKPLGQGASGYTF.

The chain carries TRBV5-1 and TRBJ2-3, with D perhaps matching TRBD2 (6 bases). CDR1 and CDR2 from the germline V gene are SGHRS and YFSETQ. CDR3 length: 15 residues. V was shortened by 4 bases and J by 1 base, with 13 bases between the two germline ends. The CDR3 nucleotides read TGCGCCAGCAGCGTCAGCGGGTCGGGCACAGATACGCAGTATTTT. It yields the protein CASSVSGSGTDTQYF.

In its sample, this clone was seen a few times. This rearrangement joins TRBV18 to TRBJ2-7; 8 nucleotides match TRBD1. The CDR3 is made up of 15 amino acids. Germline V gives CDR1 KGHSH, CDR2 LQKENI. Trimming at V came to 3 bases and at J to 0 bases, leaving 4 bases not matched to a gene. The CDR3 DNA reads TGTGCCAGCTCACCGGGACAGGTTAGCTCCTACGAGCAGTACGTC. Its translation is CASSPGQVSSYEQYV.

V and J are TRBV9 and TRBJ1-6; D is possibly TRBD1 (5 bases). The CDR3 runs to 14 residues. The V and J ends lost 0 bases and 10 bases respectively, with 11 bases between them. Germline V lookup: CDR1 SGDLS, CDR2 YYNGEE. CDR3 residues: CASSVEGFDSPLHF. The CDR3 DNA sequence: TGTGCCAGCAGCGTAGAGGGGTTCGACTCACCCCTCCACTTT.

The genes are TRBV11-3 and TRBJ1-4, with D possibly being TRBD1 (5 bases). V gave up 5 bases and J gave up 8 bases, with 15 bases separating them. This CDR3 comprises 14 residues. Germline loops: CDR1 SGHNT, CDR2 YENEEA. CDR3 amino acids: CASSQGRSGEKLFF. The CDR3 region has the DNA TGTGCCAGCAGCCAGGGAAGGAGCGGGGAAAAACTGTTTTTT.

The DNA for the CDR3 is TGTGCCAGCAGCTTAGGGCTAGCGGGGGCCTACGAGCAGTACGTC. Its protein product is CASSLGLAGAYEQYV. This chain uses TRBV7-2 with TRBJ2-7; TRBD2 matches 10 bases. J gave up 2 bases and V 1 base, and 2 bases lay outside the gene matches. The CDR3 runs to 15 residues. CDR1 and CDR2 from the germline V gene are SGHTA and FQGNSA.

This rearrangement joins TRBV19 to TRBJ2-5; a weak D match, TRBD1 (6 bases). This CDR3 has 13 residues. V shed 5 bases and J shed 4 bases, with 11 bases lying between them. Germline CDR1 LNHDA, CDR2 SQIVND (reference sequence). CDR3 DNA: TGTGCCAGTAGTGCGAGGACAGCAGAGACCCAGTACTTC. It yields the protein CASSARTAETQYF.

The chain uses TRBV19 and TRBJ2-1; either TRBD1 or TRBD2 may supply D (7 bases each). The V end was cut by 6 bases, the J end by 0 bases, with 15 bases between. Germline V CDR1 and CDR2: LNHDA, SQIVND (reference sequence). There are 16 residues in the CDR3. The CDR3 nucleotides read TGTGCCAGTAGGGGGCAGGGGGAGGGCTCCTACAATGAGCAGTTCTTC. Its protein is CASRGQGEGSYNEQFF.

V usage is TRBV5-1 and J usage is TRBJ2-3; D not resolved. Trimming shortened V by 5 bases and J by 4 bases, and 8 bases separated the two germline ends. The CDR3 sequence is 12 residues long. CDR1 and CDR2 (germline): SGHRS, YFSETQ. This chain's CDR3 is CASRGPSDTQYF. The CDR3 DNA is TGCGCCAGCAGGGGTCCGTCAGATACGCAGTATTTT.

The CDR3 DNA reads TGTGCCACCCGGATCTATAGCAATCAGCCCCAGCATTTT. This codes for CATRIYSNQPQHF. The gene calls are TRBV10-3 and TRBJ1-5; D is undetermined. The germline V gene has CDR1 ENHRY and CDR2 SYGVKD. The CDR3 covers 13 residues. Trimming pared 10 bases from V and 0 bases from J, leaving 10 bases between.